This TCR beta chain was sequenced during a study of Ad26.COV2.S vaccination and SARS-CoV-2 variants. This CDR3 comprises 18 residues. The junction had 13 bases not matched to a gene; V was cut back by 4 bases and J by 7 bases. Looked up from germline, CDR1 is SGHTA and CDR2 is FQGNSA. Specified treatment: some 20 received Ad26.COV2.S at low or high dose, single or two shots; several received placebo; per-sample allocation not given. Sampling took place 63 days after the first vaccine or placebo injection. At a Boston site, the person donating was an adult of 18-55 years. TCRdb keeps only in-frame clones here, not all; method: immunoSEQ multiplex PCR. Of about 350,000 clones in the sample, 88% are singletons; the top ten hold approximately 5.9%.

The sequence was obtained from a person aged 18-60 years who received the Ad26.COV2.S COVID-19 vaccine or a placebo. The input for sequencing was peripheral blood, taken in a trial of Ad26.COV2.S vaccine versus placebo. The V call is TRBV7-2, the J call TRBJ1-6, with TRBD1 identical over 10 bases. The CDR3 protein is CASSSTRRTGGGNSPLHF. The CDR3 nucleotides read TGTGCCAGCAGCTCGACCCGGCGGACAGGGGGTGGGAATTCACCCCTCCACTTT.